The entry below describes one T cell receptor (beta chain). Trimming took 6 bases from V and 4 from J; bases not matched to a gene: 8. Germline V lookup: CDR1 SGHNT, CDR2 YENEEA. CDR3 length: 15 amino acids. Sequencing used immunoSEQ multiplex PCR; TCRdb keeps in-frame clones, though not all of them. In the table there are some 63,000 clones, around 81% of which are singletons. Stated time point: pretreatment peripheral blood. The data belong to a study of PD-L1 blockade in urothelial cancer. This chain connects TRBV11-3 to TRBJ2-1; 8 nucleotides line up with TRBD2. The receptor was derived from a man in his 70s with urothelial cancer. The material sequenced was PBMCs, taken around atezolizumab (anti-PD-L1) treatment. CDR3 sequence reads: CASSSLAGAYNEQFF. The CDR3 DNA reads TGTGCCAGCAGTTCCCTAGCGGGCGCTTACAATGAGCAGTTCTTC.